These T cell receptor beta chains were read from a single sample in a study of Ad26.COV2.S vaccination and SARS-CoV-2 variants. TCRdb's copy holds only in-frame clones and misses some; the assay was immunoSEQ multiplex PCR. The data contain about 350,000 clones, approximately 90% of them singletons. Specimen: peripheral blood, collected in a trial of Ad26.COV2.S vaccine versus placebo. These receptors originate from a person aged 18 to 65 who received the Ad26.COV2.S COVID-19 vaccine or a placebo. The CDR3 runs from the conserved cysteine through the conserved F or W. D genes are given only for firm matches. Rows may omit the clone size; those that give it use once, few, many or a size class.

J,size,D,V,CDR3,DNA
TRBJ2-5,.,TRBD1,TRBV2,CASRQTGGETQYF,TGTGCCAGCAGGCAGACAGGGGGGGAGACCCAGTACTTC
TRBJ1-2,.,TRBD1,TRBV9,CASSPVTGGGYTF,TGTGCCAGCAGCCCCGTGACAGGGGGCGGCTACACCTTC
TRBJ1-1,.,.,TRBV29-1,CSVQGNTEAFF,TGCAGCGTTCAGGGGAACACTGAAGCTTTCTTT
TRBJ2-3,.,.,TRBV27,CASSADRIDTQYF,TGTGCCAGCAGTGCCGACAGGATCGATACGCAGTATTTT
TRBJ2-1,.,TRBD2,TRBV5-1,CASSFLAGGPRNEQFF,TGCGCCAGCAGCTTCCTAGCGGGAGGGCCAAGGAATGAGCAGTTCTTC
TRBJ2-3,.,.,TRBV5-1,CASSLAVPMGGRADTQYF,TGCGCCAGCAGCTTGGCAGTTCCTATGGGTGGTAGGGCAGATACGCAGTATTTT
TRBJ2-2,.,.,TRBV9,CASTLDTGELFF,TGTGCCAGCACCCTCGACACCGGGGAGCTGTTTTTT
TRBJ1-1,.,.,TRBV13,CASSLRGHNTEAFF,TGTGCCAGCAGCTTAAGGGGACACAACACTGAAGCTTTCTTT
TRBJ1-5,.,TRBD1,TRBV6-5,CASRVDRGQNQPQHF,TGTGCCAGCAGGGTGGACAGGGGGCAAAATCAGCCCCAGCATTTT
TRBJ1-2,.,TRBD1,TRBV5-1,CASSGGQTYGGYTF,TGCGCCAGCAGCGGGGGACAGACGTACGGTGGCTACACCTTC
TRBJ2-7,once,.,TRBV12-3/TRBV12-4,CASSARVYEQYF,TGTGCCAGCAGTGCGCGGGTTTACGAGCAGTACTTC
TRBJ1-2,.,TRBD1,TRBV3-1/TRBV3-2,CASSHLESGTGLNYGYTF,TGTGCCAGCAGCCACCTTGAATCCGGGACAGGGCTGAACTATGGCTACACCTTC
TRBJ1-1,.,.,TRBV7-9,CASSYPDGERTEAFF,TGTGCCAGCAGCTACCCAGATGGGGAGAGAACTGAAGCTTTCTTT
TRBJ2-2,few,.,TRBV5-1,CASNVGASTGELFF,TGCGCCAGCAACGTCGGGGCGTCCACCGGGGAGCTGTTTTTT
TRBJ2-7,.,.,TRBV5-4,CASSAPGDHYEQYF,TGTGCCAGCAGCGCCCCGGGAGACCACTACGAGCAGTACTTC
TRBJ2-2,once,.,TRBV4-2,CASSQVPQGRDLTGELFF,TGTGCCAGCAGCCAAGTTCCCCAGGGCAGGGACCTCACCGGGGAGCTGTTTTTT
TRBJ2-7,.,.,TRBV7-2,CASSSRGYEQYF,TGTGCCAGCAGCTCCAGGGGCTACGAGCAGTACTTC
TRBJ1-1,.,.,TRBV29-1,CSVVTGGGTEAFF,TGCAGCGTTGTTACAGGCGGGGGGACTGAAGCTTTCTTT
TRBJ2-1,.,TRBD2,TRBV5-1,CASTGLAGGRYNEQFF,TGCGCCAGTACGGGGCTAGCGGGAGGCCGCTACAATGAGCAGTTCTTC
TRBJ1-2,.,TRBD1,TRBV7-8,CASSLGTGGLHTF,TGTGCCAGCAGCTTAGGAACAGGGGGACTTCACACCTTC
TRBJ1-1,once,TRBD1,TRBV4-2,CASSQVQGTNTEAFF,TGTGCCAGCAGCCAAGTACAGGGGACGAACACTGAAGCTTTCTTT
TRBJ1-3,.,.,TRBV18,CASSPPGQGNSGNTIYF,TGTGCCAGCTCACCACCCGGGCAGGGGAACTCTGGAAACACCATATATTTT
TRBJ1-2,.,.,TRBV7-9,CASSPEGWGGYTF,TGTGCCAGCAGCCCCGAAGGGTGGGGTGGCTACACCTTC
TRBJ2-5,.,TRBD1,TRBV19,CASSPRQGQETQYF,TGTGCCAGTAGTCCCCGACAGGGACAAGAGACCCAGTACTTC
TRBJ2-1,.,TRBD1,TRBV28,CASSLSGTGGYYNEQFF,TGTGCCAGCAGTTTATCCGGGACAGGGGGTTACTACAATGAGCAGTTCTTC
TRBJ2-2,.,TRBD1,TRBV5-1,CASSLGQGSTGELFF,TGCGCCAGCAGCTTAGGACAGGGGAGCACCGGGGAGCTGTTTTTT
TRBJ2-5,.,.,TRBV2,CASSVEEKETQYF,TGTGCCAGCAGTGTCGAGGAAAAAGAGACCCAGTACTTC
TRBJ1-4,.,.,TRBV10-3,CAISASNLRTNEKLFF,TGTGCCATCAGTGCCTCCAATTTGAGGACTAATGAAAAACTGTTTTTT
TRBJ1-6,.,.,TRBV27,CASSDYRGGDFASSYNSPLHF,TGTGCCAGCAGTGACTACCGTGGGGGGGATTTTGCCAGCTCCTATAATTCACCCCTCCACTTT
TRBJ2-5,.,.,TRBV7-9,CASSLVQGDQETQYF,TGTGCCAGCAGCTTAGTACAGGGAGACCAAGAGACCCAGTACTTC
TRBJ2-1,.,TRBD1,TRBV28,CASSPTGVSSYNEQFF,TGTGCCAGCAGCCCCACAGGGGTCAGCTCCTACAATGAGCAGTTCTTC
TRBJ1-2,.,.,TRBV9,CASSPTGTDGYGYTF,TGTGCCAGCAGCCCTACCGGGACCGACGGCTATGGCTACACCTTC
TRBJ1-1,.,.,TRBV7-2,CASSLNRVRNTEAFF,TGTGCCAGCAGCCTGAACAGGGTTCGAAACACTGAAGCTTTCTTT
TRBJ1-5,few,.,TRBV27,CASRPAGGGQPQHF,TGTGCCAGCCGGCCCGCGGGGGGTGGGCAGCCCCAGCATTTT
TRBJ2-1,once,.,TRBV27,CASSLKRPRSSYNEQFF,TGTGCCAGCAGTTTAAAGCGACCCCGGAGCTCCTACAATGAGCAGTTCTTC
TRBJ1-6,.,TRBD1,TRBV5-4,CASSLQTGEGSPLHF,TGTGCCAGCAGCTTACAGACAGGGGAAGGCTCACCCCTCCACTTT
TRBJ2-3,.,.,TRBV2,CASSEGGPDTQYF,TGTGCCAGCAGTGAAGGGGGGCCGGATACGCAGTATTTT
TRBJ1-1,.,.,TRBV10-3,CAISESEGGTEAFF,TGTGCCATCAGTGAGTCCGAAGGGGGCACTGAAGCTTTCTTT
TRBJ1-2,.,TRBD1,TRBV6-5,CASNHRGPSYTF,TGTGCCAGCAACCACAGGGGCCCTAGCTACACCTTC
TRBJ2-2,.,TRBD2,TRBV24-1,CATSERPTSGNTGELFF,TGTGCCACCAGTGAGCGTCCTACTAGCGGGAACACCGGGGAGCTGTTTTTT
TRBJ1-1,.,.,TRBV5-1,CASSLQGNTEAFF,TGCGCCAGCAGCTTGCAGGGAAACACTGAAGCTTTCTTT
TRBJ2-1,.,.,TRBV6-5,CASSTTGLGGDEQFF,TGTGCCAGCAGTACTACAGGGCTGGGGGGCGATGAGCAGTTCTTC
TRBJ2-5,.,TRBD1,TRBV2,CASSEGGPGTGLSTQYF,TGTGCCAGCAGTGAAGGGGGGCCCGGGACAGGACTGTCGACCCAGTACTTC
TRBJ1-1,.,.,TRBV10-3,CAISDDVIRSTAFF,TGTGCCATCAGTGACGACGTGATTCGTAGCACAGCTTTCTTT
TRBJ1-1,.,TRBD1,TRBV5-4,CASSLGQGGDTEAFF,TGTGCCAGCAGCCTCGGACAGGGCGGGGACACTGAAGCTTTCTTT
TRBJ1-1,.,.,TRBV9,CASSVVPTGGNTEAFF,TGTGCCAGCAGCGTAGTCCCCACAGGTGGGAACACTGAAGCTTTCTTT
TRBJ1-1,.,.,TRBV18,CASSPQGSSTEAFF,TGTGCCAGCTCACCCCAGGGGTCTAGCACTGAAGCTTTCTTT
TRBJ1-6,.,TRBD1,TRBV4-3,CASSQDLDQGANSPLHF,TGCGCCAGCAGCCAAGATCTTGACCAGGGGGCGAATTCACCCCTCCACTTT
TRBJ1-6,.,.,TRBV7-2,CASSRGGQGIPLHF,TGTGCCAGCAGCCGCGGAGGGCAGGGGATCCCCCTCCACTTT
TRBJ1-5,few,TRBD1,TRBV10-1,CASSESSGQGFNQPQHF,TGCGCCAGCAGTGAGTCGTCGGGACAGGGGTTCAATCAGCCCCAGCATTTT
TRBJ2-4,.,.,TRBV9,CASSEGTGLVGGIQYF,TGTGCCAGCAGCGAAGGGACCGGGTTGGTAGGCGGCATTCAGTACTTC
TRBJ2-2,.,TRBD1,TRBV11-1,CASSLGQGARTGELFF,TGTGCCAGCAGCTTGGGGCAGGGGGCGCGAACCGGGGAGCTGTTTTTT